The source of this T cell receptor (beta chain) is a study of T cell responses to AZD1222 COVID-19 vaccine. Whole-study context: The study pooled second doses at about 4 or about 12 weeks.

A single count supports this clone. Its antigen is currently unknown. The CDR3 runs 12 residues. The germline gives CDR1 MGHRA, CDR2 YSYEKL. Trimming removed 3 bases from V and 16 bases from J; junction bases left unmatched: 6. Findings and caveats of the study: There were mostly white British donors and more females than males, and clonal diversity was possibly underestimated. Among AZD1222 vaccinees, only six were seropositive at baseline.

Sequenced by immunoSEQ multiplex PCR; TCRdb stores in-frame clones only, minus some. The sample has fewer than 150,000 clones; 75% to 90% are singletons. Source: peripheral blood, taken on day 0 of AZD1222 vaccination. This sequence joins TRBV4-1 and TRBJ1-4, with 9 bases aligning to TRBD1. This clonotype was sampled from an adult in good health. In DNA, the CDR3 is TGCGCCAGCAGCCAGGGGGGACAGGGTTCGTTTTTT. Translating it yields CASSQGGQGSFF.